This T cell receptor beta chain was retrieved from a study of shared clonotypes between healthy human individuals. Study as a whole: Each donor's CD8 memory used one plate, CD8 naive two, each CD4 subset three.

Deep was the level used in running the assay. In the authors' methods: Filtering differed since immunoSEQ provided only junctions, with no quality scores. The assay was immunoSEQ multiplex PCR, and TCRdb's table has in-frame clones only and misses some. V, J and clone size were drawn from that table, and D and trimming were deduced from the DNA. The sample has fewer than 400,000 clones, roughly 70% seen once. Study-wide findings and caveats: The sampled material consisted only of blood, and tissue repertoires are likely to differ.

Germline CDR1 SEHNR, CDR2 FQNEAQ (reference sequence). The CDR3 sequence is 14 residues long. After removal of 8 bases from V and 2 bases from J, the junction contained 7 bases not matched to a gene. A word on this clone: Its antigen is currently unknown.

This TCR came from a man aged 30 to 39 in good health. Sequencing was performed on memory CD4+ T cells sorted from blood. The subset was: CD45RA-negative fraction. The chain recombines TRBV7-9 with TRBJ2-3; TRBD1 agrees at 7 bases. DNA of the CDR3: TGTGCCAGCTCCCGGACAGGTTCCACAGATACGCAGTATTTT. Translated, it gives CASSRTGSTDTQYF.